This paragraph reports one T cell receptor beta chain. The germline V and J ends were trimmed by 4 bases and 8 bases, with 21 bases remaining between them. CDR3 size: 15 residues. The germline gives CDR1 SGHRS, CDR2 YFSETQ. This sample was taken from a study of control samples from healthy donors and cancer patients. Measured with immunoSEQ multiplex PCR; TCRdb has only the in-frame clones, and not every one. The table lists 250,000 to 300,000 clones, roughly 87% of them singletons. This chain uses TRBV5-1 with TRBJ1-2; D might be TRBD1 (5 bases). This clonotype originated in a woman aged 55-75 years with lung cancer. What was sequenced was PBMCs. The CDR3 coding sequence is TGCGCCAGCAGCGGTGCCGGGACCATGGGACGCGGCTACACCTTC. It yields the protein CASSGAGTMGRGYTF.